This TCR beta chain appears in the sequencing data of a study of blood T cell repertoires in COVID-19. Study-level background: In each case, the material was cDNA or gDNA derived from T cells, B-cell-depleted T cells, or PBMCs.

Per germline, CDR1 LGHNA and CDR2 YSLEER. There are 16 residues in the CDR3. Trimming removed 1 base from V and 7 bases from J; junction bases left unmatched: 9. As handled by the study authors: Reference gene primer amplification yielded estimated nucleated cell counts. Profiling relied on immunoSEQ multiplex PCR, and the TCRdb table lists in-frame clones only, not all of them. V and J calls and clone size are copied from that table; D and trimming were computed from the DNA. The top ten hold roughly 3.4% of the sample, which has around 230,000 clones, roughly 90% seen once. Assignment of participants to cohorts was predicated upon participant-reported clinical history.

This receptor was taken from a woman aged 40 to 50 with acute COVID-19. The V gene is TRBV4-3, the J gene TRBJ1-2; TRBD1 matches at 10 bases. Material: PBMCs or T cells enriched from blood (not recorded which). CDR3 sequence reads: CASSQAPTGGAAGYTF. The CDR3 coding sequence is TGCGCCAGCAGCCAAGCTCCGACAGGGGGCGCAGCTGGCTACACCTTC.